The rows below give T cell receptor beta chains drawn from one sample of a study of blood T cells in healthy people across ages. In TCRdb, the 5' RACE reads were re-called with MiXCR into one record per CDR3 protein. The sample contains 1.5 million or so distinct CDR3 sequences, approximately 39% of which appear only once. The specimen was blood. The receptor set was obtained from a woman in her late teens or twenties in good health. Each CDR3 is given with its conserved first and last residue. D genes are given only for firm matches. Size tells how often a clone was seen (once, few, many) or the class of an expanded clone, and some rows leave it out.

abundance: few
d_gene: NA
j_gene: TRBJ2-7
v_gene: TRBV12-3/TRBV12-4
CDR3nt: TGTGCCAGCAGCACCTCGGCCAGGCGGAATACCTACGAGCAGTACTTC
CDR3aa: CASSTSARRNTYEQYF

abundance: NA
d_gene: NA
j_gene: TRBJ2-2
v_gene: TRBV6-5
CDR3nt: TGTGCCAGTAGTTCCCGTGGACAGAACACCGGGGAGCTGTTTTTT
CDR3aa: CASSSRGQNTGELFF

abundance: NA
d_gene: NA
j_gene: TRBJ1-5
v_gene: TRBV7-9
CDR3nt: TGTGCCAGCAGCTTAGGAGATCGTCAGCCCCAGCATTTT
CDR3aa: CASSLGDRQPQHF

abundance: few
d_gene: TRBD2
j_gene: TRBJ2-3
v_gene: TRBV9
CDR3nt: TGTGCCAGCAGCGTAGGGCGGGGGGGCCTCACAGATACGCAGTATTTT
CDR3aa: CASSVGRGGLTDTQYF

abundance: few
d_gene: NA
j_gene: TRBJ2-3
v_gene: TRBV5-1
CDR3nt: TGCGCCAGCAGCTTATCAGGTTGGGTCACAGATACGCAGTATTTT
CDR3aa: CASSLSGWVTDTQYF

abundance: NA
d_gene: TRBD2
j_gene: TRBJ2-7
v_gene: TRBV6-5
CDR3nt: TGTGCCAGCAGCTACCAAGCGGGAGTCTACGAGCAGTACTTC
CDR3aa: CASSYQAGVYEQYF

abundance: NA
d_gene: TRBD2
j_gene: TRBJ2-1
v_gene: TRBV2
CDR3nt: TGTGCCAGCCGTGGACTAGCGGAGACCAGTGAGCAGTTCTTC
CDR3aa: CASRGLAETSEQFF

abundance: NA
d_gene: NA
j_gene: TRBJ2-7
v_gene: TRBV29-1
CDR3nt: TGCAGCGTTGAACTGTCGTCGTCCTACGAGCAGTACTTC
CDR3aa: CSVELSSSYEQYF

abundance: many
d_gene: NA
j_gene: TRBJ1-2
v_gene: TRBV4-3
CDR3nt: TGCGCCAGCAGCCAAGATGTGGGCTATGGCTACACCTTC
CDR3aa: CASSQDVGYGYTF

abundance: NA
d_gene: NA
j_gene: TRBJ2-5
v_gene: TRBV6-5
CDR3nt: TGTGCCAGCAGTTACTACGGGGGAAACCAAGAGACCCAGTACTTC
CDR3aa: CASSYYGGNQETQYF

abundance: few
d_gene: NA
j_gene: TRBJ1-1
v_gene: TRBV20-1
CDR3nt: TGCAGTGCTAGTCTTTGGGGGGGGCGGTCGGACACTGAAGCTTTCTTT
CDR3aa: CSASLWGGRSDTEAFF

abundance: few
d_gene: NA
j_gene: TRBJ2-7
v_gene: TRBV7-2
CDR3nt: TGTGCCAGCAGCCCCCATAAGCGCGAGCAGTACTTC
CDR3aa: CASSPHKREQYF

abundance: NA
d_gene: TRBD1
j_gene: TRBJ1-1
v_gene: TRBV29-1
CDR3nt: TGCAGCGTTGAAGGGGACAGGTCTTCCCCGAACACTGAAGCTTTCTTT
CDR3aa: CSVEGDRSSPNTEAFF

abundance: NA
d_gene: TRBD2
j_gene: TRBJ2-7
v_gene: TRBV7-9
CDR3nt: TGTGCCAGCAGCCCAAAGACTAGCGGTTACGAGCAGTACTTC
CDR3aa: CASSPKTSGYEQYF

abundance: NA
d_gene: NA
j_gene: TRBJ1-4
v_gene: TRBV7-6
CDR3nt: TGTGTCAGCAGCTTAGAAACCGCGGACAGCGGGAATGAAAAACTGTTTTTT
CDR3aa: CVSSLETADSGNEKLFF

abundance: many
d_gene: TRBD1
j_gene: TRBJ1-2
v_gene: TRBV4-1
CDR3nt: TGCGCCAGCAGCCAACTTGGACAGGGCCACTATGGCTACACCTTC
CDR3aa: CASSQLGQGHYGYTF

abundance: few
d_gene: TRBD1
j_gene: TRBJ1-4
v_gene: TRBV2
CDR3nt: TGTGCCAGCAGTGGCTCTCCAGGGGGCGGTTATGAAAAACTGTTTTTT
CDR3aa: CASSGSPGGGYEKLFF

abundance: NA
d_gene: TRBD2
j_gene: TRBJ2-5
v_gene: TRBV5-5
CDR3nt: TGTGCCAGCACCTTTCCGACTAGCGGAAAAGAGACCCAGTACTTC
CDR3aa: CASTFPTSGKETQYF

abundance: NA
d_gene: NA
j_gene: TRBJ1-1
v_gene: TRBV27
CDR3nt: TGTGCCAGTTCAATAGACCTGAACACTGAAGCTTTCTTT
CDR3aa: CASSIDLNTEAFF

abundance: NA
d_gene: NA
j_gene: TRBJ1-1
v_gene: TRBV7-2
CDR3nt: TGTGCCAGCAGCTTAGAACAGGGAACTGAAGCTTTCTTT
CDR3aa: CASSLEQGTEAFF

abundance: few
d_gene: TRBD2
j_gene: TRBJ2-1
v_gene: TRBV4-1
CDR3nt: TGCGCCAGCAGCCCAAGGCCCCCGGGGGGACCCTACAATGAGCAGTTCTTC
CDR3aa: CASSPRPPGGPYNEQFF

abundance: once
d_gene: NA
j_gene: TRBJ2-1
v_gene: TRBV20-1
CDR3nt: TGCAGTGCTAGCACCCTGGATGAGCAGTTCTTC
CDR3aa: CSASTLDEQFF